A selection of T cell receptor beta chains follows, all from one sample in a study of beta chain features in type 1 diabetes. Some clones are missing from TCRdb's copy, which holds only in-frame ones; the method was immunoSEQ multiplex PCR. The sample includes 400,000 to 500,000 clones, about 14% of them seen just once. The specimen was naive CD4+ T cells from blood. These receptors came from a man aged 25-45 years in good health. Each CDR3 is given with its conserved first and last residue. The D gene is left open where the match is weak.

- TRBV7-9 CASSLDTGRYF
- TRBV25-1 CASTSRNTDTQYF
TRBD1 TRBV15 CATSRVQGFGYTF
- TRBV27 CASSRRGIADTQYF
TRBD1 TRBV4-1 CASSPSGTGYEKLFF
- TRBV30 CAWSGGDRLF
TRBD2 TRBV5-4 CASSLGEGPKYNEQFF
- TRBV27 CASSFLQNNYGYTF
- TRBV7-9 CASSLGTGGPNYEQYF
- TRBV10-3 CAISEGALGQPQHF
- TRBV29-1 CSVGRANTEAFF
TRBD2 TRBV29-1 CSVVGTITDTQYF
TRBD1 TRBV10-3 CAIRRQGTSGANVLTF
TRBD2 TRBV9 CASSLRTSGSTDTQYF
TRBD2 TRBV7-3 CASSLRSGSGNEQFF
TRBD1 TRBV4-3 CASSQDLGQGGNTIYF
- TRBV7-9 CASSLSLSYNEQFF
TRBD1 TRBV18 CASSPGQGIDEQFF
- TRBV19 CASKAGPNTDTQYF
- TRBV19 CASTYGNGRAPYNEQFF
- TRBV7-2 CASSFITDTQYF
- TRBV7-2 CASSLFIRETQYF
TRBD1 TRBV2 CASGTGPPYNEQFF
- TRBV25-1 CASSEVHTIYF
- TRBV5-1 CASSVSREETQYF
- TRBV5-4 CASSFYRSSGNTIYF
TRBD1 TRBV5-1 CASSNPGGAAKNIQYF
- TRBV25-1 CASSPQGGRTDTQYF
TRBD1 TRBV4-2 CASSQDLGQGSGNTIYF
- TRBV5-1 CASILILSGNTIYF
TRBD1 TRBV6-6 CASRRIGTGDSNEQFF
TRBD1 TRBV19 CASSVRTGEAFF
- TRBV7-9 CASSSDYEQYF
TRBD2 TRBV7-2 CASSLASGRSTDTQYF
TRBD2 TRBV7-2 CASSLSGGAPYEQYF
- TRBV18 CASSPGRDNEQFF
TRBD2 TRBV6-5 CASSGSSGSVETQYF
TRBD1 TRBV9 CASSVGQGRGKLFF
TRBD2 TRBV29-1 CSVERGDEQYF
- TRBV2 CASTRGNTEAFF
TRBD1 TRBV10-3 CAISEGQGNIQYF
TRBD1 TRBV4-3 CASSADAGGYRYTQYF
TRBD1 TRBV19 CASSLGTDYGYTF
TRBD1 TRBV7-9 CASSFGQGSGNTIYF
- TRBV5-1 CASSFKETQYF
TRBD2 TRBV9 CASSVRLAGHSTDTQYF
- TRBV4-1 CASSPGSRTSYGYTF
- TRBV30 CAWSARYEQFF
TRBD1 TRBV5-7 CASSFYRGWNEQFF
- TRBV30 CAWARGNTEAFF
- TRBV21-1 CASSKAGATDTQYF
- TRBV18 CASSPPNRRRNTGELFF
TRBD2 TRBV4-3 CASSQERTSYEQFF
- TRBV5-4 CAIRRPGLETQYF
- TRBV7-6 CASSPRTANNEQFF